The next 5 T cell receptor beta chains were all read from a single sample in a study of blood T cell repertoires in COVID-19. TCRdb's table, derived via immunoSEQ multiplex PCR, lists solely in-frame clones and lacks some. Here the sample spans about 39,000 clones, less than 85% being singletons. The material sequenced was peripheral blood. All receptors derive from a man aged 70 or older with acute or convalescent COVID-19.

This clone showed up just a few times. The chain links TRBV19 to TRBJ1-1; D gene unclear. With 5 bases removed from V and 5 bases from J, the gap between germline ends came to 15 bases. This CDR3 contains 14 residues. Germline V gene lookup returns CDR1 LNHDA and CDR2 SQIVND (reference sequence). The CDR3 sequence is CASSGRRPGTEAFF. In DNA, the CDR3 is TGTGCCAGTAGTGGTCGGCGCCCAGGAACTGAAGCTTTCTTT. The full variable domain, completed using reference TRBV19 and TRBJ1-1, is DGGITQSPKYLFRKEGQNVTLSCEQNLNHDAMYWYRQDPGQGLRLIYYSQIVNDFQKGDIAEGYSVSREKKESFPLTVTSAQKNPTAFYLCASSGRRPGTEAFFGQGTRLTVV.

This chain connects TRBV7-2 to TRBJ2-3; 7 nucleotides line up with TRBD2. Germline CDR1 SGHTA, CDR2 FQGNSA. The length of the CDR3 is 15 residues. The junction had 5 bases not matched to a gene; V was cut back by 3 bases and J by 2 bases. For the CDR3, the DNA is TGTGCCAGCAGCTTTGGTGGGAGGGCCACAGATACGCAGTATTTT. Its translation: CASSFGGRATDTQYF.

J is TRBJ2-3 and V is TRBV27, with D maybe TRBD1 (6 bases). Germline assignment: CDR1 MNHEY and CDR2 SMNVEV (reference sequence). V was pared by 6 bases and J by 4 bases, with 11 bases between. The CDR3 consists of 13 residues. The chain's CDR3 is CASSPAGADTQYF. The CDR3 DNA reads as TGTGCCAGCAGCCCGGCAGGGGCAGATACGCAGTATTTT.

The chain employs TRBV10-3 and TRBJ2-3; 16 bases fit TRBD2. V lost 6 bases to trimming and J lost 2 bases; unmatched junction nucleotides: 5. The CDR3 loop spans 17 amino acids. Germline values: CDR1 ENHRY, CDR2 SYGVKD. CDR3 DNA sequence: TGTGCCATCAGCCCGGGACTAGCGGGAGGGAACACAGATACGCAGTATTTT. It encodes CAISPGLAGGNTDTQYF.

Here the CDR3 reads CASSHGGRAGVDEQFF. The CDR3 DNA reads TGCGCCAGCAGCCACGGGGGGCGGGCGGGAGTGGATGAGCAGTTCTTC. The gene calls are TRBV4-1 and TRBJ2-1, with D possibly matching TRBD2 (7 bases). V lost 3 bases and J 8 bases, leaving 20 bases between the germline ends. The CDR3 sequence is 16 residues long. Germline CDR1 MGHRA, CDR2 YSYEKL.